A selection of T cell receptor beta chains follows, all from one sample in a study of cytomegalovirus exposure and HLA in healthy donors. Some clones are missing from TCRdb's copy, which holds only in-frame ones; the method was immunoSEQ multiplex PCR. This sample has some 140,000 clones, with 70% to 85% found just once. Sample: PBMCs. The receptors were gathered from a man aged 25-45 years in good health and CMV-seropositive. The CDR3 runs from the conserved cysteine through the conserved F or W. Each record gives: V gene, D gene, clone size, J gene, CDR3 protein, CDR3 DNA. The D gene is left open where the match is weak. Clone size, where shown, is once, few, many, or a class for clones that have expanded.

TRBV30	NA	NA	TRBJ2-7	CAWSSGYEQYF	TGTGCCTGGAGTAGCGGGTACGAGCAGTACTTC
TRBV5-1	NA	NA	TRBJ1-1	CASSLGGVGTEAFF	TGCGCCAGCAGCTTGGGGGGGGTTGGCACTGAAGCTTTCTTT
TRBV27	NA	NA	TRBJ1-6	CASSPAGAVYNSPLHF	TGTGCCAGCAGTCCCGCGGGGGCAGTATATAATTCACCCCTCCACTTT
TRBV7-9	NA	NA	TRBJ2-1	CASTPDSSYNEQFF	TGTGCCAGCACCCCAGACAGCTCCTACAATGAGCAGTTCTTC
TRBV6-1	TRBD1	NA	TRBJ1-1	CASRSRQGAGGEAFF	TGTGCCAGCAGAAGCAGACAGGGGGCTGGGGGTGAAGCTTTCTTT
TRBV5-4	TRBD1	NA	TRBJ2-2	CASSPAGGTGSLGELFF	TGTGCCAGCAGCCCGGCTGGCGGGACAGGGAGCCTCGGGGAGCTGTTTTTT
TRBV4-2	TRBD1	NA	TRBJ2-7	CASSQSSGTGGPYEQYF	TGTGCCAGCAGCCAATCCTCCGGGACAGGGGGCCCCTACGAGCAGTACTTC
TRBV7-7	NA	NA	TRBJ2-3	CASSLSGAPPDTQYF	TGTGCCAGCAGCCTCAGCGGAGCCCCACCAGATACGCAGTATTTT
TRBV27	TRBD1	NA	TRBJ2-5	CASSPGGTGMKTQYF	TGTGCCAGCAGTCCCGGGGGGACAGGGATGAAGACCCAGTACTTC
TRBV19	NA	NA	TRBJ1-2	CASREGGRNYGYTF	TGTGCCAGTAGGGAAGGGGGTCGCAACTATGGCTACACCTTC
TRBV5-1	TRBD1	NA	TRBJ1-1	CASTLTGTNTEAFF	TGCGCCAGCACCTTGACAGGGACGAACACTGAAGCTTTCTTT
TRBV10-3	NA	NA	TRBJ1-1	CAISEGRGGAAVAFF	TGTGCCATCAGTGAGGGTCGTGGGGGGGCGGCGGTGGCTTTCTTT
TRBV30	NA	NA	TRBJ2-2	CAWAPTRELFF	TGTGCCTGGGCCCCTACCCGGGAGCTGTTTTTT
TRBV13	NA	NA	TRBJ1-1	CASSHQIRNTEAFF	TGTGCCAGCAGCCATCAGATACGTAACACTGAAGCTTTCTTT
TRBV19	TRBD1	NA	TRBJ2-7	CASSIRQGTYEQYF	TGTGCCAGTAGTATACGACAGGGCACCTACGAGCAGTACTTC
TRBV10-3	NA	NA	TRBJ2-1	CAISGDGNEQFF	TGTGCCATCAGTGGCGACGGGAATGAGCAGTTCTTC
TRBV7-8	TRBD2	NA	TRBJ2-1	CASSERHRTSGGSQFF	TGTGCCAGCAGCGAGCGGCATCGGACTAGCGGGGGTTCACAGTTCTTC
TRBV2	TRBD2	NA	TRBJ2-5	CASSLTRLAGAPGETQYF	TGTGCCAGCAGTCTCACTAGACTAGCGGGAGCCCCGGGGGAGACCCAGTACTTC
TRBV7-9	NA	NA	TRBJ2-5	CASSPLGGVGQETQYF	TGTGCCAGCAGCCCCCTCGGCGGGGTTGGCCAAGAGACCCAGTACTTC
TRBV6-1	NA	NA	TRBJ1-1	CASSEGEVLVAFF	TGTGCCAGCAGTGAAGGAGAGGTACTTGTAGCTTTCTTT
TRBV19	TRBD1	NA	TRBJ2-3	CASSPQGKGTDTQYF	TGTGCCAGTAGCCCACAGGGGAAGGGCACAGATACGCAGTATTTT
TRBV10-1	TRBD2	NA	TRBJ2-7	CASSEASGSYEQYF	TGCGCCAGCAGTGAGGCTAGCGGCTCCTACGAGCAGTACTTC
TRBV6-5	TRBD1	NA	TRBJ1-6	CASSSSGGGDSPLHF	TGTGCCAGCAGTTCCTCAGGGGGTGGTGATTCACCCCTCCACTTT
TRBV6-1	NA	NA	TRBJ1-2	CASSEKGNYGYTF	TGTGCCAGCAGTGAAAAGGGGAACTATGGCTACACCTTC
TRBV15	NA	once	TRBJ1-2	CATSRDGGAAGEAYYGYTF	TGTGCCACCAGCAGAGATGGGGGGGCCGCAGGGGAGGCTTACTATGGCTACACCTTC
TRBV5-6	NA	NA	TRBJ1-6	CASSHRGGSGSPLHF	TGTGCCAGCAGCCACCGAGGAGGGAGTGGTTCACCCCTCCACTTT
TRBV6-1	NA	NA	TRBJ1-1	CASSEAQGSGGSEAFF	TGTGCCAGCAGTGAAGCGCAAGGCTCCGGGGGTTCTGAAGCTTTCTTT
TRBV7-6	NA	NA	TRBJ2-7	CASSPWTASYEQYF	TGTGCCAGCAGCCCTTGGACAGCCTCCTACGAGCAGTACTTC